These 22 T cell receptor beta chains were sequenced from one sample in a study of early stage breast cancer tumors. Sequencing was performed with immunoSEQ multiplex PCR; in TCRdb, only in-frame clones are kept and a portion is missing. Here the sample spans 70,000 or so clones, over 80% being singletons. The source material was blood. Receptor source: a person between 35 and 49 years old with breast cancer.

This chain joins TRBV29-1 and TRBJ1-1; D is unresolved. Germline values: CDR1 SQVTM, CDR2 ANQGSEA. Trimming removed 7 bases from V and 1 base from J, with 16 bases in between. The CDR3 totals 14 residues. The CDR3: CSAGLTLPNTEAFF. CDR3 sequence (DNA): TGCAGCGCAGGCCTAACCCTTCCGAACACTGAAGCTTTCTTT. Variable domain in full (rest from reference TRBV29-1 and TRBJ1-1): SAVISQKPSRDICQRGTSLTIQCQVDSQVTMMFWYRQQPGQSLTLIATANQGSEATYESGFVIDKFPISRPNLTFSTLTVSNMSPEDSSIYLCSAGLTLPNTEAFFGQGTRLTVV.

The gene calls are TRBV2 and TRBJ2-5; D tentatively reads TRBD1 or TRBD2 (6 bases each). Germline loops: CDR1 SNHLY, CDR2 FYNNEI. The CDR3 spans 15 residues. V was trimmed by 0 bases and J by 5 bases, leaving 13 bases between them. The CDR3 DNA sequence: TGTGCCAGCAGTGAAGCTGAAGGGGGGTGGGAGACCCAGTACTTC. Its translation: CASSEAEGGWETQYF.

V and J are TRBV6-1 and TRBJ2-7, with 9 bases that match TRBD1. The germline V gene encodes CDR1 MNHNS and CDR2 SASEGT. The length of the CDR3 is 15 residues. With V trimmed by 5 bases and J by 0 bases, 5 bases remained unmatched. CDR3 amino acids: CASSSEDRGSYEQYF. CDR3 coding DNA: TGTGCCAGCAGTTCCGAGGACAGGGGCTCCTACGAGCAGTACTTC.

The V gene is TRBV5-1, the J gene TRBJ2-7, with 7 bases matching TRBD2. The germline CDR1 and CDR2 sequences are SGHRS and YFSETQ. The CDR3 contains 16 residues. Trimming at V came to 0 bases and at J to 5 bases, leaving 11 bases not matched to a gene. The CDR3 DNA is TGCGCCAGCAGCTTGGAGGTCCCTAGCGGAAGGCACGAGCAGTACTTC. Translating it yields CASSLEVPSGRHEQYF.

This clone has more than one count but fewer than ten. The chain combines TRBV6-5 with TRBJ1-2; D not certain. The length of the CDR3 is 15 residues. The germline gives CDR1 MNHEY, CDR2 SVGAGI. V was cut by 2 bases and J by 0 bases, with 10 bases left in between. The CDR3 is CASSYDTAANYGYTF. The CDR3, as DNA: TGTGCCAGCAGTTACGATACAGCAGCTAACTATGGCTACACCTTC.

The gene calls are TRBV19 and TRBJ2-1; the D is unclear. The length of the CDR3 is 13 residues. Trimming stripped 6 bases from V and 4 bases from J, with 10 bases between. Per germline, CDR1 LNHDA and CDR2 SQIVND (reference sequence). The CDR3 protein is CASSPDPYNEQFF. CDR3 nucleotide sequence: TGTGCCAGTAGCCCCGACCCATACAATGAGCAGTTCTTC.

The V and J genes are TRBV7-9 and TRBJ2-5, with 7 bases identical to TRBD1. CDR1 is SEHNR, CDR2 FQNEAQ, per germline (reference sequence). Trimming cost V 7 bases and J 5 bases; bases outside gene matches: 10. The CDR3 loop spans 14 amino acids. CDR3 amino acids: CASTRQGPGETQYF. CDR3 DNA sequence: TGTGCCAGCACCAGACAGGGTCCGGGGGAGACCCAGTACTTC.

J is TRBJ2-5 and V is TRBV6-1, with 11 bases aligning to TRBD2. The CDR3 sequence is 14 residues long. The trim removed 9 bases at V and 4 bases at J, leaving 7 bases unmatched. Germline values: CDR1 MNHNS, CDR2 SASEGT. The CDR3 region is CASSVTSGRETQYF. Written as DNA, the CDR3 is TGTGCCAGTTCGGTTACTAGCGGGAGAGAGACCCAGTACTTC.

V usage is TRBV11-2 and J usage is TRBJ2-5; 11 nucleotides match TRBD1. CDR1 SGHAT and CDR2 FQNNGV come from the germline V gene. Trimming at V came to 0 bases and at J to 6 bases, leaving 6 bases not matched to a gene. The CDR3 has 16 amino acids. The CDR3 reads CASSLEWTGGGQTQYF. In DNA, the CDR3 is TGTGCCAGCAGCTTAGAATGGACAGGGGGCGGCCAGACCCAGTACTTC.

The chain combines TRBV19 with TRBJ2-7, with D unclear. Trimming left V 6 bases short and J 0 bases short, with 9 bases between. The CDR3 sequence is 13 residues long. Germline V lookup: CDR1 LNHDA, CDR2 SQIVND (reference sequence). CDR3 residues: CASSPANSYEQYF. The CDR3 DNA is TGTGCCAGTAGCCCTGCTAACTCCTACGAGCAGTACTTC.

The rearrangement links TRBV28 to TRBJ1-5; no definite D call. The germline V gene encodes CDR1 MDHEN and CDR2 SYDVKM. This CDR3 spans 11 amino acids. V shed 6 bases and J shed 5 bases, with 5 bases lying between them. The CDR3 region has the DNA TGTGCCAGCAGGGCGGATCAGCCCCAGCATTTT. The encoded protein is CASRADQPQHF.

The chain has TRBV29-1 and TRBJ2-7, with D possibly being TRBD1 (6 bases). The CDR3 consists of 12 residues. Germline lookup yields CDR1 SQVTM and CDR2 ANQGSEA. V was clipped by 6 bases and J by 3 bases, with 12 bases between them. This chain's CDR3 is CSVQQGDYEQYF. The DNA of the CDR3 is TGCAGCGTACAACAGGGCGACTACGAGCAGTACTTC.

This clone has only one observation. This chain links TRBV9 with TRBJ2-7, with 8 bases fitting TRBD1. Trimming took 0 bases from V and 3 from J; bases not matched to a gene: 2. The CDR3 is 14 amino acids. CDR1 is SGDLS, CDR2 YYNGEE, per germline. This chain's CDR3 is CASSVATGGYEQYF. CDR3 bases: TGTGCCAGCAGCGTAGCTACAGGGGGCTACGAGCAGTACTTC.

Concerning this clone: Compared with germline, one end of the junction differs, possibly owing to a read error. The chain combines TRBV6-1 with TRBJ2-3; 12 positions match TRBD2. The CDR3 runs to 17 residues. Per the germline V gene, CDR1 is MNHNS and CDR2 is SASEGT. The CDR3: CASGDRTSGVFTDTQYF. Written as DNA, the CDR3 is TGTGCCAGCGGTGACCGGACTAGCGGGGTATTCACAGATACGCAGTATTTT.

The chain links TRBV18 to TRBJ2-1; a possible D gene is TRBD2 (6 bases). CDR1 and CDR2 (germline): KGHSH, LQKENI. The V gene lost 2 bases and the J gene lost 7 bases, with 18 bases spanning the gap. CDR3 length: 16 amino acids. This chain's CDR3 is CASSPSLSGGGNEQFF. In DNA, the CDR3 is TGTGCCAGCTCACCAAGTTTGAGCGGAGGAGGGAATGAGCAGTTCTTC.

V is TRBV9 and J is TRBJ2-7; 8 positions match TRBD2. The V gene end was trimmed by 0 bases and the J gene end by 4 bases; junction bases not matched to a gene: 6. The CDR3 length is 15 residues. Germline CDR1 is SGDLS and CDR2 is YYNGEE. The DNA for the CDR3 is TGTGCCAGCAGCGTAGTTCTAGCGGGCCGTTACGAGCAGTACTTC. It yields the protein CASSVVLAGRYEQYF. The full variable domain, in which reference TRBV9 and TRBJ2-7 provide the parts outside the CDR3, is DSGVTQTPKHLITATGQRVTLRCSPRSGDLSVYWYQQSLDQGLQFLIQYYNGEERAKGNILERFSAQQFPDLHSELNLSSLELGDSALYFCASSVVLAGRYEQYFGPGTRLTVT.

The chain employs TRBV4-1 and TRBJ2-7; D is unresolved. The V gene's germline CDR1 is MGHRA and CDR2 YSYEKL. The CDR3 sequence is 11 residues long. The germline V and J ends were trimmed by 0 bases and 7 bases, with 4 bases remaining between them. CDR3 DNA: TGCGCCAGCAGCCAAGAGAGTGAGCAGTACTTC. It translates to CASSQESEQYF.

This rearrangement joins TRBV9 to TRBJ2-1; TRBD2 matches at 7 bases. Germline loops: CDR1 SGDLS, CDR2 YYNGEE. The CDR3 covers 18 residues. J was trimmed by 0 bases and V by 2 bases; bases with no gene match: 11. CDR3: CASSVEGTTGFSYNEQFF. The CDR3 DNA follows: TGTGCCAGCAGCGTGGAGGGGACTACCGGATTCTCCTACAATGAGCAGTTCTTC.

The V call is TRBV5-1, the J call TRBJ1-4; no definite D call. The CDR3 loop spans 15 amino acids. From germline, CDR1 is SGHRS and CDR2 YFSETQ. Trimming stripped 0 bases from V and 5 bases from J, with 11 bases between. The CDR3 nucleotides read TGCGCCAGCAGCTTGGTTGGTACCAAGAATGAAAAACTGTTTTTT. It codes for CASSLVGTKNEKLFF.

As DNA, the CDR3 is TGTGCCAGCTCGTCACAGGTTGCAACTAATGAAAAACTGTTTTTT. The encoded protein is CASSSQVATNEKLFF. This chain links TRBV18 with TRBJ1-4; TRBD1 might be the D (5 bases). Germline CDR1 is KGHSH and CDR2 is LQKENI. CDR3 length equals 15 residues. V gave up 6 bases and J gave up 0 bases, with 11 bases separating them.

This clone turned up a few times. The J gene is TRBJ2-4, the V gene TRBV19; TRBD1 aligns across 9 bases. There are 13 residues in the CDR3. Looked up from germline, CDR1 is LNHDA and CDR2 is SQIVND (reference sequence). V lost 6 bases, J lost 7 bases, and 4 bases stayed unmatched. CDR3 bases: TGTGCCAGTAGCTCCGGACAGGGGAACATTCAGTACTTC. Protein sequence: CASSSGQGNIQYF.

This clone was picked up a small number of times. The chain links TRBV2 to TRBJ1-2; D might be TRBD1 (6 bases). The CDR3 length is 13 residues. In germline, CDR1 is SNHLY, CDR2 FYNNEI. V was clipped by 5 bases and J by 4 bases, with 11 bases between them. CDR3 residues: CASSLQGSYGYTF. Written as DNA, the CDR3 is TGTGCCAGCAGTCTACAGGGCTCCTATGGCTACACCTTC.